This TCR beta chain is drawn from a study of Graves' ophthalmopathy and Graves' hyperthyroidism. In this sample, this clonotype turned up once. Antigen: not known. Whole-study results and caveats: Most thyroid clonotypes expanded beyond 0.001 frequency were also found in blood.

This CDR3 region has 16 residues. CDR1 is SEHNR and CDR2 is FQNEAQ in the germline V gene (reference sequence). Trimming left V 1 base short and J 3 bases short, with 15 bases between. RNA transcripts were the template, and TCR beta CDR3 regions were amplified from them. Investigators did first-round RT-PCR with HTBI primers, then second-round multiplex PCR. One entry per CDR3 protein results from TCRdb running MiXCR on the multiplex PCR reads. The table lists 740,000 or so distinct CDR3 sequences, approximately 40% of them singletons, with approximately 43% in the top ten. The specimen sequenced was peripheral blood. This chain connects TRBV7-9 to TRBJ1-1; no firm D call. The TCR originated in an adult man with Graves' ophthalmopathy. CDR3 protein: CASSLGRNRRDTEAFF. CDR3 nucleotides: TGTGCCAGCAGCTTAGGGAGAAATCGGCGGGACACTGAAGCTTTCTTT.